A single sample gave rise to the 9 T cell receptor beta chains below, sequenced in a study of technical replicates of blood from several donors. TCRdb's table, derived via immunoSEQ multiplex PCR, lists solely in-frame clones and lacks some. The sample yields tens of thousands of clones, roughly 92% seen once. Specimen: T cells isolated from PBMCs. These receptors were taken from a human donor in good health.

The chain links TRBV29-1 to TRBJ2-7; D not certain. This CDR3 comprises 11 residues. The V gene lost 4 bases and the J gene lost 1 base, with 5 bases spanning the gap. Germline-derived CDR1 and CDR2 are SQVTM and ANQGSEA. CDR3 amino acids: CSVAGSYEQYF. CDR3 in DNA: TGCAGCGTTGCCGGGTCCTACGAGCAGTACTTC.

CDR3 sequence (DNA): TGCGCCAGCCTTCCGAGGGAAAAACTGTTTTTT. This codes for CASLPREKLFF. The V call is TRBV10-2, the J call TRBJ1-4; no clear D. CDR1 is WSHSY and CDR2 is SAAADI in the germline V gene. Deletions cut 8 bases from V and 8 bases from J, with 9 bases between. CDR3 length: 11 residues.

This rearrangement joins TRBV4-3 to TRBJ2-7; the D gene is possibly TRBD1 (5 bases). CDR1 LGHNA and CDR2 YSLEER come from the germline V gene. Trimming took off 4 bases at V and 3 bases at J, with 16 bases between the two ends. The CDR3 spans 15 residues. The CDR3 nucleotides read TGCGCCAGCAGCCCCCGGTGGCAGGGAAGCTACGAGCAGTACTTC. Translated, it gives CASSPRWQGSYEQYF.

This sequence joins TRBV28 and TRBJ2-7; TRBD2 matches at 8 bases. The J segment lost 4 bases and the V segment lost 7 bases, leaving 9 bases of the junction unmatched. Germline-derived CDR1 and CDR2 are MDHEN and SYDVKM. The CDR3 sequence is 14 residues long. The CDR3 here is CASIPSGRIYEQYF. The CDR3 bases are TGTGCCAGCATACCGAGCGGGAGAATTTACGAGCAGTACTTC.

On this clone itself: This CDR3 is also generated by other DNA sequences in the sample. J is TRBJ2-7 and V is TRBV6-1; the match to TRBD1 covers 8 bases. Germline V gene data show CDR1 as MNHNS and CDR2 as SASEGT. There are 13 residues in the CDR3. V shed 4 bases and J 1 base; nucleotides not matched to a gene: 0. CDR3 bases: TGTGCCAGCAGTGGGGACAGGTCCTACGAGCAGTACTTC. Its protein is CASSGDRSYEQYF.

This clone was detected once. The V call is TRBV5-5, the J call TRBJ1-5; D unresolved. CDR3 length equals 15 residues. CDR1 and CDR2 (germline): SGHKS, YYEKEE (reference sequence). V shed 0 bases and J shed 4 bases, with 11 bases lying between them. The CDR3 protein is CASSLGGLGNQPQHF. CDR3 DNA sequence: TGTGCCAGCAGCTTGGGAGGGTTGGGTAATCAGCCCCAGCATTTT.

The gene calls are TRBV19 and TRBJ1-5, with TRBD1 matching over 8 bases. Unmatched junction bases numbered 6, after V lost 5 bases and J lost 6 bases. Germline CDR1 and CDR2: LNHDA and SQIVND (reference sequence). CDR3 length: 14 residues. The CDR3 loop reads CASSADRGSQPQHF. The CDR3 DNA reads TGTGCCAGTAGTGCTGACAGGGGAAGTCAGCCCCAGCATTTT.

This clone has only one observation. The chain is built from TRBV6-5 and TRBJ1-3; weak D call: TRBD1 (5 bases). V was shortened by 6 bases and J by 4 bases, with 13 bases between the two germline ends. This CDR3 is 14 amino acids long. Germline values: CDR1 MNHEY, CDR2 SVGAGI. The DNA for the CDR3 is TGTGCCAGCAGGTTCCAGGGCCCGGGAAACACCATATATTTT. Protein sequence: CASRFQGPGNTIYF.

This clone was detected a few times. One end of the junction varies from germline; a read error may be responsible. The chain is built from TRBV25-1 and TRBJ1-1; TRBD1 might be the D (6 bases). Per the germline V gene, CDR1 is MGHDK and CDR2 is SYGVNS. This CDR3 contains 13 residues. The CDR3: CASSEYGDTEAFF. The CDR3 coding sequence is TGTGCCAGCAGTGAATACGGGGACACGGAAGCTTTCTTT.